These 25 T cell receptor beta chains were sequenced from one sample in a study of control samples from healthy donors and cancer patients. The method was immunoSEQ multiplex PCR; TCRdb's version includes in-frame clones alone and lacks a portion of them. The sample has fewer than 200,000 clones; the top ten hold roughly 2%. Specimen: blood. These receptors came from a woman aged 30 to 39 in good health.

The chain carries TRBV3-1 (or the pseudogene TRBV3-2) and TRBJ2-2; the match to TRBD1 covers 7 bases. Germline V gene sequence: CDR1 LGHDT, CDR2 YNNKEL (reference sequence). There are 15 residues in the CDR3. After removal of 5 bases from V and 4 bases from J, the junction contained 7 bases not matched to a gene. In DNA form, the CDR3 reads TGTGCCAGCAGCGAGACAGGGTCGTTCACCGGGGAGCTGTTTTTT. It is translated as CASSETGSFTGELFF.

The chain joins TRBV5-4 to TRBJ2-2; 12 nucleotides match TRBD2. The CDR3 totals 17 residues. V trimming: 3 bases; J trimming: 5 bases; junction bases outside the gene matches: 8. The germline CDR1 and CDR2 sequences are SGHNT and YYREEE (reference sequence). CDR3 sequence reads: CASSSSLAGGLTGELFF. The CDR3 nucleotides read TGTGCCAGCAGCTCCTCCCTAGCGGGGGGGCTTACCGGGGAGCTGTTTTTT.

The chain is built from TRBV28 and TRBJ2-5, with D possibly TRBD2 on 5 matching bases. Germline assignment: CDR1 MDHEN and CDR2 SYDVKM. The CDR3 loop spans 15 amino acids. Trimming cost V 8 bases and J 2 bases, with 18 bases left between them. CDR3 loop: CASRMRVAPQETQYF. CDR3 coding DNA: TGTGCCAGCCGGATGAGGGTGGCCCCTCAAGAGACCCAGTACTTC. The whole variable domain, filled in from reference TRBV28 and TRBJ2-5, reads DVKVTQSSRYLVKRTGEKVFLECVQDMDHENMFWYRQDPGLGLRLIYFSYDVKMKEKGDIPEGYSVSREKKERFSLILESASTNQTSMYLCASRMRVAPQETQYFGPGTRLLVL.

This chain connects TRBV28 to TRBJ2-7; the match to TRBD1 covers 10 bases. V was pared by 7 bases and J by 6 bases, with 9 bases of the junction left unmatched. The CDR3 runs 14 residues. The germline V gene encodes CDR1 MDHEN and CDR2 SYDVKM. CDR3 sequence reads: CASTSGQGVGEQYF. In DNA, the CDR3 is TGTGCCAGCACCTCCGGACAGGGGGTTGGCGAGCAGTACTTC.

This chain connects TRBV4-3 to TRBJ2-7, with a tentative D call TRBD2 (6 bases). Germline CDR1 and CDR2: LGHNA and YSLEER. V lost 0 bases and J 4 bases, leaving 10 bases between the germline ends. The CDR3 is 14 amino acids. The CDR3 loop is CASSQDWGRYEQYF. The CDR3 DNA follows: TGCGCCAGCAGCCAAGATTGGGGGAGGTACGAGCAGTACTTC.

The genes are TRBV27 and TRBJ1-1, with 9 bases matching TRBD1. V lost 6 bases to trimming and J lost 4 bases; unmatched junction nucleotides: 6. Germline V gene lookup returns CDR1 MNHEY and CDR2 SMNVEV (reference sequence). CDR3 length equals 14 residues. The CDR3 is CASRTGGMGTEAFF. CDR3 sequence (DNA): TGTGCCAGCAGAACAGGGGGCATGGGCACTGAAGCTTTCTTT.

The V gene is TRBV7-9, the J gene TRBJ1-1, with D tentatively TRBD1 (6 bases). Germline V gives CDR1 SEHNR, CDR2 FQNEAQ (reference sequence). This CDR3 is built from 14 residues. Trimming pared 2 bases from V and 11 bases from J, leaving 18 bases between. Here the CDR3 DNA reads TGTGCCAGCAGCTTACTTACAGGGACGATGTATGCTTTCTTT. Encoded protein: CASSLLTGTMYAFF.

The chain recombines TRBV18 with TRBJ1-6; D may be TRBD1 (5 bases). Trimming removed 2 bases from V and 8 bases from J, with 13 bases in between. This CDR3 is built from 15 residues. CDR1 is KGHSH and CDR2 is LQKENI in the germline V gene. The CDR3 is CASSPGGEIHSPLHF. The CDR3 DNA follows: TGTGCCAGCTCACCAGGAGGGGAAATTCATTCACCCCTCCACTTT.

J is TRBJ2-3 and V is TRBV4-1; 16 bases line up with TRBD2. V lost 3 bases, J lost 8 bases, and 14 bases stayed unmatched. The CDR3 length is 19 residues. Germline V gene data show CDR1 as MGHRA and CDR2 as YSYEKL. This CDR3 is CASSQVPGLAGGASGTQYF. The CDR3 bases are TGCGCCAGCAGCCAGGTCCCGGGACTAGCGGGGGGGGCTTCAGGTACGCAGTATTTT.

The J gene is TRBJ2-2, the V gene TRBV12-3 or TRBV12-4; D might be TRBD1 (7 bases). This CDR3 region has 13 residues. Trimming took 11 bases from V and 4 from J, leaving 14 bases between them. The CDR3 is CAQGGISTGELFF. The DNA for the CDR3 is TGTGCCCAGGGGGGTATTAGCACCGGGGAGCTGTTTTTT.

V gene TRBV28 combines with J gene TRBJ1-2; D gene uncertain. Germline loops: CDR1 MDHEN, CDR2 SYDVKM. The CDR3 runs 13 residues. The V gene lost 1 base and the J gene lost 5 bases, with 8 bases spanning the gap. The CDR3 nucleotides are TGTGCCAGCAGTTTATCTGGGGAGTATGGCTACACCTTC. This sequence encodes CASSLSGEYGYTF.

The chain is built from TRBV20-1 and TRBJ1-1; D unresolved. The CDR3 covers 11 residues. The V end lost 6 bases, the J end lost 6 bases, and 11 bases lay between the germline ends. Germline V gene sequence: CDR1 DFQATT, CDR2 SNEGSKA (reference sequence). The CDR3 nucleotides read TGCAGTGCGCCGCGGGGAGCTGAAGCTTTCTTT. Protein: CSAPRGAEAFF.

This sequence joins TRBV4-3 and TRBJ2-1; D may be TRBD1 (6 bases). The CDR3 is 17 amino acids. From germline, CDR1 is LGHNA and CDR2 YSLEER. V dropped 4 bases and J dropped 1 base, with 17 bases sitting between them. Here the CDR3 DNA reads TGCGCCAGCAGCCGAACCAGGGGCTTAGGGTCCTACAATGAGCAGTTCTTC. As protein: CASSRTRGLGSYNEQFF.

V is TRBV4-3 and J is TRBJ1-1; D gene ambiguous. V lost 0 bases, J lost 0 bases, and 11 bases lay in between. This CDR3 contains 16 residues. Per the germline V gene, CDR1 is LGHNA and CDR2 is YSLEER. CDR3 sequence (DNA): TGCGCCAGCAGCCAAGAGTTTTCAGTGTTGAACACTGAAGCTTTCTTT. It is translated as CASSQEFSVLNTEAFF.

This rearrangement joins TRBV7-2 to TRBJ1-2; 10 bases match TRBD1. Germline V gene lookup returns CDR1 SGHTA and CDR2 FQGNSA. After removal of 5 bases from V and 6 bases from J, the junction contained 3 bases not matched to a gene. The CDR3 extends over 13 amino acids. CDR3 protein: CASSVDRGNGYTF. The CDR3 coding sequence is TGTGCCAGCAGCGTGGACAGGGGGAATGGCTACACCTTC.

The rearrangement links TRBV5-5 to TRBJ2-7, with D maybe TRBD1 (6 bases). Between the trimmed V and J ends, which lost 6 bases and 2 bases, there was a span of 15 bases. The CDR3 is 14 amino acids. Germline assignment: CDR1 SGHKS and CDR2 YYEKEE (reference sequence). The CDR3, as DNA: TGTGCCAGCACCTTCCGGGACAACACCTACGAGCAGTACTTC. It encodes CASTFRDNTYEQYF.

The J gene is TRBJ2-7, the V gene TRBV4-1; D gene ambiguous. The CDR3 extends over 16 amino acids. CDR1 is MGHRA and CDR2 is YSYEKL in the germline V gene. V shed 0 bases and J shed 0 bases, with 12 bases lying between them. The chain's CDR3 is CASSQERVGYSYEQYF. The CDR3, as DNA: TGCGCCAGCAGCCAAGAACGTGTGGGTTACTCCTACGAGCAGTACTTC.

The chain has TRBV27 and TRBJ2-2; 10 bases are shared with TRBD1. Trimming cost V 4 bases and J 3 bases; bases outside gene matches: 5. The length of the CDR3 is 16 residues. Germline lookup yields CDR1 MNHEY and CDR2 SMNVEV (reference sequence). The CDR3 loop reads CASSSRQGAHTGELFF. In DNA form, the CDR3 reads TGTGCCAGCAGTTCCCGACAGGGGGCGCACACCGGGGAGCTGTTTTTT.

This chain joins TRBV11-1 and TRBJ1-6; D remains unclear. Germline V lookup: CDR1 SGHAT, CDR2 FQDESV (reference sequence). Trimming took off 4 bases at V and 0 bases at J, with 7 bases between the two ends. The CDR3 contains 15 residues. The DNA for the CDR3 is TGTGCCAGCAGCTATCAGAGCTCCTATAATTCACCCCTCCACTTT. This gives the protein CASSYQSSYNSPLHF.

The J gene is TRBJ2-7, the V gene TRBV4-3; D is possibly TRBD1 (5 bases). CDR3 length equals 21 residues. V was trimmed by 1 base and J by 2 bases, leaving 30 bases between them. Germline V CDR1 and CDR2: LGHNA, YSLEER. Here the CDR3 reads CASSQVDRRASGQGDPYEQYF. The CDR3 region has the DNA TGCGCCAGCAGCCAAGTTGATCGTCGCGCCTCGGGTCAGGGCGATCCCTACGAGCAGTACTTC.

V is TRBV18 and J is TRBJ1-2; D is possibly TRBD1 (6 bases). Trimming cost V 3 bases and J 8 bases, with 13 bases left between them. The germline V gene has CDR1 KGHSH and CDR2 LQKENI. The CDR3 sequence is 13 residues long. The chain's CDR3 is CASSPQGSEGYTF. The CDR3 DNA reads TGTGCCAGCTCACCGCAGGGGTCGGAAGGCTACACCTTC.

CDR3 DNA: TGTGCCAGCTCAGTACAGGGGGCCACTGAAGCTTTCTTT. Translation: CASSVQGATEAFF. V is TRBV18 and J is TRBJ1-1; TRBD1 aligns across 9 bases. CDR1 and CDR2 (germline): KGHSH, LQKENI. The junction had 2 bases not matched to a gene; V was cut back by 5 bases and J by 4 bases. The CDR3 is 13 amino acids. Complete variable domain (other parts from reference TRBV18 and TRBJ1-1): NAGVMQNPRHLVRRRGQEARLRCSPMKGHSHVYWYRQLPEEGLKFMVYLQKENIIDESGMPKERFSAEFPKEGPSILRIQQVVRGDSAAYFCASSVQGATEAFFGQGTRLTVV.

V and J are TRBV6-5 and TRBJ1-2; a weak D match, TRBD1 (5 bases). Germline lookup yields CDR1 MNHEY and CDR2 SVGAGI. V lost 5 bases, J lost 6 bases, and 16 bases lay in between. The CDR3 has 14 amino acids. CDR3 protein: CASSPGSFGHGYTF. The CDR3, as DNA: TGTGCCAGCAGTCCAGGGTCATTTGGCCATGGCTACACCTTC.

The chain links TRBV11-2 to TRBJ1-1; D is unresolved. V lost 7 bases and J 2 bases, leaving 14 bases between the germline ends. Germline loops: CDR1 SGHAT, CDR2 FQNNGV. This CDR3 contains 14 residues. The CDR3 nucleotides read TGTGCCAGCACCCTCATGTGGCCTAACACTGAAGCTTTCTTT. It translates to CASTLMWPNTEAFF.

The chain links TRBV6-5 to TRBJ2-7; D perhaps matches TRBD2 (5 bases). Trimming took off 2 bases at V and 7 bases at J, with 12 bases between the two ends. The CDR3 contains 13 residues. The germline CDR1 and CDR2 sequences are MNHEY and SVGAGI. The CDR3 loop is CASSYRGEGEQYF. The CDR3 DNA reads as TGTGCCAGCAGTTACCGGGGTGAAGGGGAGCAGTACTTC.